The 5 T cell receptor beta chains presented below share a single source sample, sequenced in a study of CD8+CD57+ T cells in acquired aplastic anemia. Investigators profiled TCR beta VDJ and CDR3 from genomic DNA template. TCRdb re-derived calls from the reads in MiXCR, one entry per CDR3 protein. The sample records more than 150,000 distinct CDR3 sequences, 45% to 50% being singletons. The sample taken for sequencing was sorted CD4+, CD8+, or CD8+CD57+ T cells (not recorded which) from PBMCs. Receptors originate from a human donor in good health.

The V gene is TRBV24-1, the J gene TRBJ2-7; 9 positions agree with TRBD1. V lost 2 bases, J lost 2 bases, and 3 bases stayed unmatched. Germline CDR1 KGHDR, CDR2 SFDVKD. The CDR3 extends over 15 amino acids. CDR3 in amino acids: CATSDSGTGTYEQYF. Here the CDR3 DNA reads TGTGCCACCAGTGATTCCGGGACAGGGACCTACGAGCAGTACTTC.

This clonotype has at least ten counts. The gene calls are TRBV20-1 and TRBJ2-1, with D hard to call. CDR3 length: 11 residues. Trimming removed 3 bases at V and 10 bases at J, with 10 bases between. Germline V gene data show CDR1 as DFQATT and CDR2 as SNEGSKA (reference sequence). CDR3 amino acids: CSASTRREQFF. For the CDR3, the DNA is TGCAGTGCTAGCACCAGGAGAGAGCAGTTCTTC.

This clonotype appeared a few times. CDR3 loop: CSASRGYQETQYF. The CDR3 DNA sequence: TGCAGTGCAAGCCGGGGGTACCAAGAGACCCAGTACTTC. V usage is TRBV20-1 and J usage is TRBJ2-5, with TRBD2 as a possible D gene (6 bases). There are 13 residues in the CDR3. Germline-derived CDR1 and CDR2 are DFQATT and SNEGSKA (reference sequence). V lost 6 bases, J lost 0 bases, and 11 bases lay in between.

This clonotype was counted between two and nine times. The J gene is TRBJ2-7, the V gene TRBV10-3, with 9 bases identical to TRBD1. From germline, CDR1 is ENHRY and CDR2 SYGVKD. The CDR3 consists of 15 residues. The V segment lost 3 bases and the J segment 7 bases; nucleotides outside the gene matches: 10. Written as DNA, the CDR3 is TGTGCCATCAGTGACCGGGACAGGGCGTCGGGGGAGCAGTACTTC. Amino acid sequence: CAISDRDRASGEQYF.

The chain employs TRBV7-6 and TRBJ2-7; tentative D call: TRBD1 (5 bases). The CDR3 is 13 amino acids. Trimming shortened V by 4 bases and J by 5 bases, and 12 bases separated the two germline ends. Germline-derived CDR1 and CDR2 are SGHVS and FNYEAQ. CDR3 residues: CASSYQGFDEQYF. DNA of the CDR3: TGTGCCAGCAGCTACCAGGGATTTGACGAGCAGTACTTC.